This T cell receptor beta chain was obtained from a study of T cell responses to AZD1222 COVID-19 vaccine. On this clone itself: What it binds is unknown.

Data came from immunoSEQ multiplex PCR; TCRdb stores just in-frame clones and leaves some out. The data show 130,000 or so clones, approximately 85% seen once. General study findings and limits: Spike regions recognized by vaccine-associated CD4 TCRs spanned the protein, led by 160-218 and 743-854. The donor cohort was predominantly white British with a female majority, and clonal diversity may have been underestimated.

The V end was cut by 3 bases, the J end by 3 bases, with 16 bases between. Germline CDR1 and CDR2: DFQATT and SNEGSKA (reference sequence). There are 15 residues in the CDR3. The receptor's source is an adult who received the MenACWY meningococcal vaccine as a control. The rearrangement uses TRBV20-1 and TRBJ2-3, with no clear D. This specimen was peripheral blood, taken 28 days after the second dose of the MenACWY control vaccine. The CDR3 protein is CSASPLTPRTDTQYF. CDR3 sequence (DNA): TGCAGTGCTAGTCCGTTGACTCCCAGGACAGATACGCAGTATTTT.